The clone carrying this T cell receptor (beta chain) is deemed medium-sized. Its antigen is not known. The data derive from a study of T-cell memory formation after mild COVID-19. General observations from the study: Researchers found some responding clones in pre-infection memory, a sign that cross-reactive memory joined. Clones that contracted from day 15 to 85 had balanced CD4/CD8; later expanders were CD4+ biased. There was no confirmation that second-wave clones peaking on day 37 were SARS-CoV-2 specific.

Germline V gives CDR1 SNHLY, CDR2 FYNNEI. This CDR3 is built from 12 residues. V shed 6 bases and J shed 9 bases, with 13 bases lying between them. TCRdb used MiXCR to reprocess the 5' RACE reads, holding one entry per CDR3 protein. The table has thousands of distinct CDR3 sequences, around 17% seen once; the top ten hold 2.1%. The chain combines TRBV2 with TRBJ2-3, with D uncertain. Specimen: PBMCs or a T cell subset sorted from them (not recorded which). This clonotype originated in an adult who had mild COVID-19 (a few samples of this study predate the infection). Cell type and time point are not known. CDR3 bases: TGTGCCAGCAGCAGGAACGTGGACACGCAGTATTTT. This codes for CASSRNVDTQYF. Combining the CDR3 with reference TRBV2 and TRBJ2-3 gives the whole variable domain EPEVTQTPSHQVTQMGQEVILRCVPISNHLYFYWYRQILGQKVEFLVSFYNNEISEKSEIFDDQFSVERPDGSNFTLKIRSTKLEDSAMYFCASSRNVDTQYFGPGTRLTVL.